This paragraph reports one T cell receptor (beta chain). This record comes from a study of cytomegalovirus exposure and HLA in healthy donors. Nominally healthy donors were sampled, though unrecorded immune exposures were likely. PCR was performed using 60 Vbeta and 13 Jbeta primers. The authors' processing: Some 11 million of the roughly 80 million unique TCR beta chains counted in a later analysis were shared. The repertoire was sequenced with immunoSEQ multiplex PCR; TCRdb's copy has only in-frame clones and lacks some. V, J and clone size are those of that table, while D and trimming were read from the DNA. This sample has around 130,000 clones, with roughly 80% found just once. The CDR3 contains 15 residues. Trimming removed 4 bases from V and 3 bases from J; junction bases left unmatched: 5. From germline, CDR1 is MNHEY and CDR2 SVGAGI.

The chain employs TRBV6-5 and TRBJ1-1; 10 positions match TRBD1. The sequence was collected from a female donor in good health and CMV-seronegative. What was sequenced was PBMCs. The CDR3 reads CASSSPGQGYTEAFF. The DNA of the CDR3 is TGTGCCAGCAGTTCCCCGGGACAGGGGTACACTGAAGCTTTCTTT.